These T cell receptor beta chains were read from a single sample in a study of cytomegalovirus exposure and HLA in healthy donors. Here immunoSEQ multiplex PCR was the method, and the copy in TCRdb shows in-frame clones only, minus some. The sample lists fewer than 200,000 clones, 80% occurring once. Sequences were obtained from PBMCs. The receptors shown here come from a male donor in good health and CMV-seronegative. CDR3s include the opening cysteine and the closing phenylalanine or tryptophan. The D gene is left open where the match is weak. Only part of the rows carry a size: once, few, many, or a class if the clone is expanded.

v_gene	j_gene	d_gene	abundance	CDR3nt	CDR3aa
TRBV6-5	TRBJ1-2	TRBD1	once	TGTGCCAGCAGTAGGGGGGACAGGGGCTACACCTTC	CASSRGDRGYTF
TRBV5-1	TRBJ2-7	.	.	TGCGCCAGCAGCTTGGGGGGGGATTGGGACGAGCAGTACTTC	CASSLGGDWDEQYF
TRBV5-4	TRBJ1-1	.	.	TGTGCCAGCAGCGTAGACAGCCAGAACACTGAAGCTTTCTTT	CASSVDSQNTEAFF
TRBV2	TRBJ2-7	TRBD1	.	TGTGCCAGCAGTGAGGGACAGGAGACCTACGAGCAGTACTTC	CASSEGQETYEQYF
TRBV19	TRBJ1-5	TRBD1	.	TGTGCCAGTATGAGCGCCGGGACAGCCCTCTATAGCAATCAGCCCCAGCATTTT	CASMSAGTALYSNQPQHF
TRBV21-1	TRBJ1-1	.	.	TGTGCCAGCAGCGCGGGACAGGGGAACACTGAAGCTTTCTTT	CASSAGQGNTEAFF
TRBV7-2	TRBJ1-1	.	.	TGTGCCAGCAGCTTTAATGGGGGGTTGGCTTTCTTT	CASSFNGGLAFF
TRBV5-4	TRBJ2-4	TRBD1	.	TGTGCCAGCAGCTTGGGACAGGGTGAGGTGGGCATTCAGTACTTC	CASSLGQGEVGIQYF
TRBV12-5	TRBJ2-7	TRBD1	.	TGTGCTAGTGGTTTTGGACAGGGGGCCCACGAGCAGTACTTC	CASGFGQGAHEQYF
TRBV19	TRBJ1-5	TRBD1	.	TGTGCCAGTAGTCCCGACAGGGGATTCAATCAGCCCCAGCATTTT	CASSPDRGFNQPQHF
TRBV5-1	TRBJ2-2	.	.	TGCGCCAGCAGCTTAACGACTACGAACACCGGGGAGCTGTTTTTT	CASSLTTTNTGELFF
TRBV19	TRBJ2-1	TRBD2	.	TGTGCCAGTAGTAAGGCTAGCGGGGGTTACAATGAGCAGTTCTTC	CASSKASGGYNEQFF
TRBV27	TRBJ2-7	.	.	TGTACCAGCAGTTTACGACAGAACTACGAGCAGTACTTC	CTSSLRQNYEQYF
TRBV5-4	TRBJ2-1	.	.	TGTGCCAGCAGCTCGAGACAGGACTTATTCTACAATGAGCAGTTCTTC	CASSSRQDLFYNEQFF